This T cell receptor (beta chain) was obtained from a study of cytomegalovirus exposure and HLA in healthy donors. The CDR3 sequence is 19 residues long. J was trimmed by 0 bases and V by 5 bases; bases with no gene match: 10. Germline assignment: CDR1 MDHEN and CDR2 SYDVKM. Both 60 Vbeta primers and 13 Jbeta primers went into the PCR. Using immunoSEQ multiplex PCR, the repertoire was profiled, and TCRdb retains in-frame clones only, with some absent. Of about 190,000 clones in the sample, 81% are singletons; the top ten hold around 3.6%. Study-level points and caveats: Most TCR sequences showed up rarely, but some public TCRs showed up in many donors.

Turning to this clone: The antigen is not known.

V is TRBV28 and J is TRBJ2-2, with 12 bases aligning to TRBD2. Sequenced input: PBMCs. This TCR came from a man in his forties or fifties in good health and CMV-seropositive. In DNA form, the CDR3 reads TGTGCCAGCAGTATGATACGACTAGCGGGAGTCGCGAACACCGGGGAGCTGTTTTTT. Protein: CASSMIRLAGVANTGELFF.